These T cell receptor beta chains were read from a single sample in a study of T-cell reconstitution after alpha-beta-depleted transplantation in children. Via MiXCR, TCRdb re-called the PCR reads, giving one row per CDR3 protein. The table shows roughly 100,000 distinct CDR3 sequences, with under 7% occurring only once. The sequencing here drew on PBMCs, mostly from graft donor cells, taken 60 days after TCRalphabeta/CD19-depleted stem cell transplant. The origin of the receptors is a female patient aged 2-15 years who had a stem cell transplant for Fanconi anemia, so the T cells may come from the graft donor. Each CDR3 is given with its conserved first and last residue.

J | V | CDR3
TRBJ2-5 | TRBV28 | CASTSGWGSGRWETQYF
TRBJ2-3 | TRBV5-1 | CASSLLSGGALGDTQYF
TRBJ2-3 | TRBV5-1 | CASSLDRGADTQYF
TRBJ2-1 | TRBV20-1 | CSAGTSGTNNEQFF
TRBJ2-7 | TRBV5-1 | CASKGTEGYEQYF
TRBJ2-7 | TRBV28 | CASSLTPGTRMGGEQYF
TRBJ1-4 | TRBV3-1 | CACTQAFRAYATNEKLFF
TRBJ1-5 | TRBV29-1 | CSVRQGGNQPQHF
TRBJ2-1 | TRBV15 | CATSRDRLAGGFGLGEQFF
TRBJ2-2 | TRBV7-6 | CASSFQRANTGELFF
TRBJ2-1 | TRBV15 | CATSRDRVPYNEQFF
TRBJ2-7 | TRBV20-1 | CSATGTSGSLYEQYF
TRBJ1-2 | TRBV18 | CASSPDVFGDYGYTF